The 14 T cell receptor beta chains below come from one sample, sequenced in a study of beta chain features in type 1 diabetes. The sequenced template was cDNA made from the entire isolated RNA. Produced via immunoSEQ multiplex PCR; TCRdb's table is partial and in-frame only. The sample lists 400,000 to 450,000 clones; more than 11% were seen once. Sequencing input: naive CD4+ T cells from blood. Source of these receptors: a man aged 25 to 45 in good health.

This clone was seen a handful of times. J is TRBJ2-5 and V is TRBV2, with D perhaps TRBD1 or TRBD2 (5 bases each). V lost 6 bases to trimming and J lost 5 bases, with 19 bases between them. Germline V CDR1 and CDR2: SNHLY, FYNNEI. There are 15 residues in the CDR3. CDR3 protein: CASRREGRLGETQYF. The CDR3 nucleotides are TGTGCCAGCAGGAGAGAGGGACGCCTTGGTGAGACCCAGTACTTC.

The rearrangement links TRBV29-1 to TRBJ1-2; 7 bases align to TRBD1. From germline, CDR1 is SQVTM and CDR2 ANQGSEA. Trimming at V came to 3 bases and at J to 5 bases, leaving 12 bases not matched to a gene. The CDR3 is 15 residues long. The CDR3 bases are TGCAGCGTTGATTCGGAGACAGGGCGGGGATATGGCTACACCTTC. This encodes CSVDSETGRGYGYTF.

The chain links TRBV7-9 to TRBJ2-3, with D unresolved. This CDR3 is built from 11 residues. V was trimmed by 7 bases and J by 3 bases, leaving 5 bases between them. Germline V gene data show CDR1 as SEHNR and CDR2 as FQNEAQ (reference sequence). CDR3 nucleotide sequence: TGTGCCAGCACCAAAACAGATACGCAGTATTTT. Protein: CASTKTDTQYF.

This clone has a handful of counts. The chain uses TRBV9 and TRBJ1-3, with D possibly TRBD1 on 6 matching bases. The germline gives CDR1 SGDLS, CDR2 YYNGEE. This CDR3 contains 17 residues. The V end was cut by 2 bases, the J end by 1 base, with 16 bases between. As DNA, the CDR3 is TGTGCCAGCAGCGTCGGTTTGAGGGGGACTTCTGGAAACACCATATATTTT. This translates into CASSVGLRGTSGNTIYF.

CDR3 in amino acids: CASSQPGLAGGEQFF. CDR3 nucleotides: TGCGCCAGCAGCCAGCCCGGACTAGCGGGAGGTGAGCAGTTCTTC. The rearrangement joins TRBV4-3 to TRBJ2-1, with TRBD2 identical over 14 bases. The CDR3 length is 15 residues. CDR1 and CDR2 (germline): LGHNA, YSLEER. Germline trimming cut 3 bases from V and 9 bases from J; bases unmatched to any gene: 4.

The chain combines TRBV2 with TRBJ2-5; 13 bases agree with TRBD2. The trim removed 6 bases at V and 1 base at J, leaving 8 bases unmatched. The germline V gene encodes CDR1 SNHLY and CDR2 FYNNEI. The CDR3 consists of 17 residues. CDR3 in DNA: TGTGCCAGCAGCGGTTTCGGGACTAGCGGGATCCAAGAGACCCAGTACTTC. Translated: CASSGFGTSGIQETQYF.

J is TRBJ1-1 and V is TRBV14; D gene unclear. CDR3 size: 16 residues. Germline CDR1 SGHDN, CDR2 FVKESK. V was cut by 4 bases and J by 2 bases, with 17 bases left in between. The CDR3 sequence is CASSPAGFAVNTEAFF. In DNA form, the CDR3 reads TGTGCCAGCAGCCCAGCGGGGTTCGCGGTTAACACTGAAGCTTTCTTT. The whole variable domain, filled in from reference TRBV14 and TRBJ1-1, reads EAGVTQFPSHSVIEKGQTVTLRCDPISGHDNLYWYRRVMGKEIKFLLHFVKESKQDESGMPNNRFLAERTGGTYSTLKVQPAELEDSGVYFCASSPAGFAVNTEAFFGQGTRLTVV.

The sample holds a few counts of this clone. This CDR3 is CASSYRDRYNEQFF. CDR3 DNA: TGTGCCAGCAGTTATAGGGACAGATACAATGAGCAGTTCTTC. This chain joins TRBV28 and TRBJ2-1, with 7 bases identical to TRBD1. J lost 4 bases, V lost 4 bases, and 4 bases had no gene match. CDR1 MDHEN and CDR2 SYDVKM come from the germline V gene. The CDR3 has 14 amino acids.

In its sample, this clone was seen a few times. The chain employs TRBV30 and TRBJ1-1, with TRBD1 matching 7 bases. V lost 4 bases to trimming and J lost 6 bases; unmatched junction nucleotides: 5. Germline V lookup: CDR1 GTSNPN, CDR2 SVGIG (reference sequence). CDR3 length: 12 amino acids. As DNA, the CDR3 is TGTGCCTGGAATACAGGGGCCGCTGAAGCTTTCTTT. Translating gives CAWNTGAAEAFF.

The CDR3 spells CASRIAGADTGELFF. The CDR3 nucleotides are TGTGCCAGCAGAATAGCGGGAGCTGACACCGGGGAGCTGTTTTTT. The chain employs TRBV4-2 and TRBJ2-2; TRBD2 matches at 9 bases. Germline CDR1 LGHNA, CDR2 YNFKEQ. J lost 3 bases, V lost 6 bases, and 5 bases had no gene match. The CDR3 contains 15 residues.

In its sample, this clone was seen a few times. The rearrangement joins TRBV21-1 to TRBJ2-3; the table gives TRBD2 as D, unverified against the DNA. TRBV21-1 is annotated as a pseudogene. The CDR3 consists of 10 residues. This chain's CDR3 is CASSFPGQYF. DNA of the CDR3: TGTGCCAGCAGCTTTCCGGGGCAGTATTTT.

This clone was counted only a few times. V is TRBV21-1 and J is TRBJ2-7; the table gives TRBD2 as D, unverified against the DNA. TRBV21-1 has pseudogene status. The CDR3 loop spans 15 amino acids. CDR3 protein: CASSNQRETSYEQYV. The CDR3 coding sequence is TGTGCCAGCAGCAACCAGCGGGAGACCTCCTACGAGCAGTACGTC.

This clone was seen a few times. CDR3 coding DNA: TGTGCCAGCCGAGCTGCCTCTGGAAACACCATATATTTT. Translation: CASRAASGNTIYF. V is TRBV7-3 and J is TRBJ1-3; no clear D gene. The V end lost 8 bases, the J end lost 0 bases, and 8 bases lay between the germline ends. Germline values: CDR1 SGHTA, CDR2 FQGTGA. The CDR3 length is 13 residues.

This clone was seen a few times. CDR3 DNA: TGTGCCTGGAGTAACCGCGGGGAGCTGTTTTTT. Its protein product is CAWSNRGELFF. V gene TRBV30 combines with J gene TRBJ2-2, with D uncertain. The length of the CDR3 is 11 residues. CDR1 is GTSNPN, CDR2 SVGIG, per germline (reference sequence). Trimming took 2 bases from V and 7 from J, leaving 5 bases between them.